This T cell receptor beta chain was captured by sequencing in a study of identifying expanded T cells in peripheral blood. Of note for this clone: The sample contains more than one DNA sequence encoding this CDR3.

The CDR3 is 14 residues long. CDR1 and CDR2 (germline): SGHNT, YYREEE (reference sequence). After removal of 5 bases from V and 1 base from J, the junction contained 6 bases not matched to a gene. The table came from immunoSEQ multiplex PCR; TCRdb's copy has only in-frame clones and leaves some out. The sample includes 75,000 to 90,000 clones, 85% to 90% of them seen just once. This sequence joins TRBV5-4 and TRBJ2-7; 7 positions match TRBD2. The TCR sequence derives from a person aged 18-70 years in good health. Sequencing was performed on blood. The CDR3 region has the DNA TGTGCCAGCAGAGGGAGGGCCCTATCCTACGAGCAGTACTTC. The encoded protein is CASRGRALSYEQYF.